Presented here are 32 T cell receptor beta chains from one specimen sequenced in a study of cytomegalovirus exposure and HLA in healthy donors. This PCR relied on a set of 60 Vbeta primers and 13 Jbeta primers. Clones were read by immunoSEQ multiplex PCR, and TCRdb kept only the in-frame ones, dropping some. The top ten clones hold around 1.6% of a sample with more than 150,000 clones, 60% to 85% of them seen once. The sequenced sample was PBMCs. Receptor source: a girl aged 10-17 years in good health and CMV-seropositive.

This rearrangement joins TRBV5-1 to TRBJ2-3; 8 nucleotides agree with TRBD1. Germline-derived CDR1 and CDR2 are SGHRS and YFSETQ. Unmatched junction bases numbered 3, after V lost 0 bases and J lost 3 bases. This CDR3 has 15 amino acids. CDR3 region: CASSLAGQGTDTQYF. CDR3 in DNA: TGCGCCAGCAGCTTGGCCGGACAGGGAACAGATACGCAGTATTTT.

This sequence joins TRBV11-2 and TRBJ2-2; D is possibly TRBD1 (5 bases). The germline V gene has CDR1 SGHAT and CDR2 FQNNGV. The V end lost 6 bases, the J end lost 0 bases, and 11 bases lay between the germline ends. This CDR3 has 15 amino acids. CDR3 amino acids: CASRGWGANTGELFF. The CDR3 DNA reads as TGTGCCAGCAGGGGCTGGGGCGCGAACACCGGGGAGCTGTTTTTT.

The rearrangement links TRBV7-8 to TRBJ1-6, with D possibly being TRBD1 (6 bases). The CDR3 is 16 amino acids. Germline-derived CDR1 and CDR2 are SGHVS and FQNEAQ. V lost 3 bases and J lost 5, with 14 bases in between. CDR3 nucleotide sequence: TGTGCCAGCAGCTTGATGGGGGCTCTGGATAATTCACCCCTCCACTTT. Translation gives CASSLMGALDNSPLHF.

The chain links TRBV11-3 to TRBJ2-7; TRBD1 matches at 10 bases. This CDR3 is built from 14 residues. From germline, CDR1 is SGHNT and CDR2 YENEEA. Losses at the gene ends were 4 bases for V and 3 bases for J; bases not matched to a gene: 3. As DNA, the CDR3 is TGTGCCAGCAGCTCCGGGACAGGGGTCTACGAGCAGTACTTC. Translated: CASSSGTGVYEQYF.

The chain uses TRBV18 and TRBJ1-2; 7 nucleotides align to TRBD1. J lost 0 bases, V lost 3 bases, and 7 bases had no gene match. CDR1 is KGHSH and CDR2 is LQKENI in the germline V gene. The CDR3 length is 16 residues. Written as DNA, the CDR3 is TGTGCCAGCTCACCTGCAATTGGGACAGCTAACTATGGCTACACCTTC. It yields the protein CASSPAIGTANYGYTF. The full variable domain, completed using reference TRBV18 and TRBJ1-2, is NAGVMQNPRHLVRRRGQEARLRCSPMKGHSHVYWYRQLPEEGLKFMVYLQKENIIDESGMPKERFSAEFPKEGPSILRIQQVVRGDSAAYFCASSPAIGTANYGYTFGSGTRLTVV.

This sequence joins TRBV2 and TRBJ2-5, with D perhaps TRBD1 (6 bases). The germline CDR1 and CDR2 sequences are SNHLY and FYNNEI. V was trimmed by 4 bases and J by 6 bases, leaving 9 bases between them. This CDR3 is built from 12 residues. The CDR3 reads CASSGGPKTQYF. The DNA for the CDR3 is TGTGCCAGCAGTGGGGGGCCCAAGACCCAGTACTTC.

This chain joins TRBV11-2 and TRBJ2-1, with TRBD2 matching over 9 bases. CDR3 length: 17 residues. The trim removed 1 base at V and 0 bases at J, leaving 4 bases unmatched. Germline V gene lookup returns CDR1 SGHAT and CDR2 FQNNGV. The CDR3 loop is CASSLVAGGSSYNEQFF. DNA for the CDR3: TGTGCCAGCAGCTTAGTGGCGGGGGGGAGCTCCTACAATGAGCAGTTCTTC.

This clone appeared a single time. V usage is TRBV5-6 and J usage is TRBJ1-2, with 12 bases lining up with TRBD1. The CDR3 runs 16 residues. The germline V gene has CDR1 SGHDT and CDR2 YYEEEE. V shed 5 bases and J 2 bases; nucleotides not matched to a gene: 7. The CDR3 region is CASRDSGTGGNYGYTF. The DNA of the CDR3 is TGTGCCAGCAGGGACTCCGGGACAGGGGGCAACTATGGCTACACCTTC.

This clone came up once. The chain combines TRBV30 with TRBJ1-6, with D uncertain. Germline V gene sequence: CDR1 GTSNPN, CDR2 SVGIG (reference sequence). The length of the CDR3 is 12 residues. Trimming removed 0 bases from V and 14 bases from J, with 11 bases in between. DNA of the CDR3: TGTGCCTGGAGTGTACTGGGCCAGACCCTCCACTTT. As protein: CAWSVLGQTLHF.

V gene TRBV6-1 combines with J gene TRBJ1-2; D remains ambiguous. Trimming shortened V by 3 bases and J by 2 bases, and 10 bases separated the two germline ends. This CDR3 spans 14 amino acids. CDR1 and CDR2 (germline): MNHNS, SASEGT. This CDR3 is CASSESRLNYGYTF. CDR3 bases: TGTGCCAGCAGTGAGTCAAGACTGAACTATGGCTACACCTTC.

This chain joins TRBV6-1 and TRBJ2-3; D might be TRBD2 (6 bases). V shed 3 bases and J shed 2 bases, with 9 bases lying between them. The CDR3 spans 14 residues. Germline lookup yields CDR1 MNHNS and CDR2 SASEGT. The CDR3 loop reads CASSDGTLTDTQYF. The CDR3 coding sequence is TGTGCCAGCAGTGACGGGACTCTCACAGATACGCAGTATTTT.

The chain joins TRBV21-1 to TRBJ1-1. TRBV21-1 is flagged as a pseudogene. CDR3 length equals 15 residues. The CDR3 sequence: CASSQEEGRYTEAFF. The DNA of the CDR3 is TGTGCCAGCAGCCAAGAGGAGGGGAGGTACACTGAAGCTTTCTTT.

V usage is TRBV4-1 and J usage is TRBJ1-1; D not certain. The V and J ends lost 5 bases and 1 base respectively, with 11 bases between them. The CDR3 has 14 amino acids. Germline lookup yields CDR1 MGHRA and CDR2 YSYEKL. CDR3 nucleotides: TGCGCCAGCAGCTGGATAGACTCGAACACTGAAGCTTTCTTT. Its translation: CASSWIDSNTEAFF.

This clone is a singleton in its sample. Other DNA sequences in the same sample also yield this CDR3. V gene TRBV5-1 combines with J gene TRBJ2-6; D perhaps matches TRBD1 (6 bases). Trimming took off 2 bases at V and 2 bases at J, with 8 bases between the two ends. Per the germline V gene, CDR1 is SGHRS and CDR2 is YFSETQ. This CDR3 is built from 15 residues. The DNA of the CDR3 is TGCGCCAGCAGCTTTGGGGGCGCTGGGGCCAACGTCCTGACTTTC. Translated, it gives CASSFGGAGANVLTF.

The rearrangement links TRBV7-9 to TRBJ1-2; the D is unclear. Trimming shortened V by 1 base and J by 4 bases, and 13 bases separated the two germline ends. Germline V gene data show CDR1 as SEHNR and CDR2 as FQNEAQ (reference sequence). This CDR3 has 15 residues. CDR3 region: CASSLVGDYGYGYTF. The CDR3 nucleotides read TGTGCCAGCAGCTTAGTAGGCGACTATGGCTATGGCTACACCTTC.

This sequence joins TRBV5-1 and TRBJ2-1, with D possibly matching TRBD1 (6 bases). V was cut by 5 bases and J by 4 bases, with 13 bases left in between. This CDR3 has 14 residues. Per germline, CDR1 SGHRS and CDR2 YFSETQ. CDR3 loop: CASSRDIQYNEQFF. CDR3 DNA sequence: TGCGCCAGCAGTCGGGACATTCAATACAATGAGCAGTTCTTC.

CDR3 sequence: CASSPNPGLATGELFF. The CDR3 DNA reads as TGTGCCAGCAGTCCTAACCCGGGACTAGCCACCGGGGAGCTGTTTTTT. This chain uses TRBV11-2 with TRBJ2-2; TRBD2 matches 9 bases. The V segment lost 6 bases and the J segment 4 bases; nucleotides outside the gene matches: 9. The CDR3 spans 16 residues. Per germline, CDR1 SGHAT and CDR2 FQNNGV. Complete variable domain (other parts from reference TRBV11-2 and TRBJ2-2): EAGVAQSPRYKIIEKRQSVAFWCNPISGHATLYWYQQILGQGPKLLIQFQNNGVVDDSQLPKDRFSAERLKGVDSTLKIQPAKLEDSAVYLCASSPNPGLATGELFFGEGSRLTVL.

The chain joins TRBV29-1 to TRBJ1-1; the D gene is possibly TRBD1 (5 bases). Germline loops: CDR1 SQVTM, CDR2 ANQGSEA. The germline V and J ends were trimmed by 5 bases and 1 base, with 8 bases remaining between them. This CDR3 has 12 amino acids. Written as DNA, the CDR3 is TGCAGCGTTCGACAGACGAACACTGAAGCTTTCTTT. Translated, it gives CSVRQTNTEAFF.

Only a few counts were recorded for this clone. This rearrangement joins TRBV11-3 to TRBJ2-5; 7 positions agree with TRBD2. The CDR3 length is 15 residues. Germline V gene sequence: CDR1 SGHNT, CDR2 YENEEA. V dropped 0 bases and J dropped 5; count of bases not matched to a gene: 6. The CDR3 nucleotides are TGTGCCAGCAGCTTAGACGGGACTACCGCGGAGACCCAGTACTTC. Its translation is CASSLDGTTAETQYF. The entire variable domain, with the rest obtained from reference TRBV11-3 and TRBJ2-5, is as follows: EAGVVQSPRYKIIEKKQPVAFWCNPISGHNTLYWYLQNLGQGPELLIRYENEEAVDDSQLPKDRFSAERLKGVDSTLKIQPAELGDSAVYLCASSLDGTTAETQYFGPGTRLLVL.

J is TRBJ2-3 and V is TRBV10-3, with 11 nucleotides matching TRBD2. With 0 bases clipped from V and 0 bases from J, the junction kept 11 bases outside the gene matches. Germline V gives CDR1 ENHRY, CDR2 SYGVKD. CDR3 length: 20 residues. The CDR3 here is CAISESTSGDPPLSTDTQYF. DNA for the CDR3: TGTGCCATCAGTGAGTCGACTAGCGGGGACCCTCCCCTGAGCACAGATACGCAGTATTTT.

The chain couples TRBV7-8 to TRBJ2-1; D is unresolved. V lost 2 bases and J 9 bases, leaving 17 bases between the germline ends. Germline-derived CDR1 and CDR2 are SGHVS and FQNEAQ. The CDR3 is 15 amino acids. CDR3 sequence (DNA): TGTGCCAGCAGCTTATCTGAATCAGGCGCTTTTGAGCAGTTCTTC. Translated, it gives CASSLSESGAFEQFF. Together with reference TRBV7-8 and TRBJ2-1, the CDR3 gives the full variable domain: GAGVSQSPRYKVAKRGQDVALRCDPISGHVSLFWYQQALGQGPEFLTYFQNEAQLDKSGLPSDRFFAERPEGSVSTLKIQRTQQEDSAVYLCASSLSESGAFEQFFGPGTRLTVL.

This sequence joins TRBV29-1 and TRBJ1-5, with TRBD1 matching 7 bases. V lost 5 bases to trimming and J lost 3 bases; unmatched junction nucleotides: 16. Germline-derived CDR1 and CDR2 are SQVTM and ANQGSEA. The CDR3 is 17 amino acids. The CDR3 DNA follows: TGCAGCGTTAAGGAGGACAGGCCCCAAGGGGTCAATCAGCCCCAGCATTTT. It codes for CSVKEDRPQGVNQPQHF.

The V call is TRBV2, the J call TRBJ1-4; unclear D gene. Looked up from germline, CDR1 is SNHLY and CDR2 is FYNNEI. The V end was cut by 6 bases, the J end by 8 bases, with 16 bases between. The CDR3 extends over 14 amino acids. DNA for the CDR3: TGTGCCAGCAGCCCCCCATGGGCAGGAGAAAAACTGTTTTTT. Translating gives CASSPPWAGEKLFF.

In DNA, the CDR3 is TGTGCCAGCAGCCACAACGGAGGAGACACTGAAGCTTTCTTT. It specifies CASSHNGGDTEAFF. The V and J genes are TRBV4-2 and TRBJ1-1; D gene unclear. The V gene lost 3 bases and the J gene lost 3 bases, with 11 bases spanning the gap. CDR1 is LGHNA, CDR2 YNFKEQ, per germline. This CDR3 region has 14 residues.

V and J are TRBV7-2 and TRBJ2-5, with D possibly matching TRBD2 (5 bases). This CDR3 contains 13 residues. Germline V gives CDR1 SGHTA, CDR2 FQGNSA. Trimming took 3 bases from V and 4 from J, leaving 9 bases between them. The CDR3: CASSFSGRETQYF. CDR3 nucleotide sequence: TGTGCCAGCAGCTTCTCGGGGAGAGAGACCCAGTACTTC.

The chain combines TRBV6-5 with TRBJ2-1, with 11 positions matching TRBD2. CDR1 is MNHEY and CDR2 is SVGAGI in the germline V gene. V shed 7 bases and J 4 bases; nucleotides not matched to a gene: 6. This CDR3 region has 15 residues. The CDR3 nucleotides read TGTGCCAGCAAGAGACTAGCGGGGAGTTACAATGAGCAGTTCTTC. Translation: CASKRLAGSYNEQFF.

V is TRBV5-4 and J is TRBJ1-1; 9 bases are a match to TRBD1. Trimming cost V 1 base and J 4 bases; bases outside gene matches: 11. There are 17 residues in the CDR3. CDR1 is SGHNT and CDR2 is YYREEE in the germline V gene (reference sequence). In DNA form, the CDR3 reads TGTGCCAGCAGCTTGAAACAGGGGGCGGTGGGGGCCACTGAAGCTTTCTTT. It is translated as CASSLKQGAVGATEAFF. Based on the CDR3 plus reference TRBV5-4 and TRBJ1-1, the full variable domain is ETGVTQSPTHLIKTRGQQVTLRCSSQSGHNTVSWYQQALGQGPQFIFQYYREEENGRGNFPPRFSGLQFPNYSSELNVNALELDDSALYLCASSLKQGAVGATEAFFGQGTRLTVV.

This chain links TRBV5-4 with TRBJ2-2, with 9 bases aligning to TRBD2. The CDR3 sequence is 15 residues long. Germline V lookup: CDR1 SGHNT, CDR2 YYREEE (reference sequence). V lost 6 bases, J lost 3 bases, and 6 bases stayed unmatched. CDR3 loop: CASTVRGGHTGELFF. CDR3 DNA: TGTGCCAGCACTGTGCGGGGGGGCCACACCGGGGAGCTGTTTTTT. Supplemented by reference TRBV5-4 and TRBJ2-2, the full variable domain reads ETGVTQSPTHLIKTRGQQVTLRCSSQSGHNTVSWYQQALGQGPQFIFQYYREEENGRGNFPPRFSGLQFPNYSSELNVNALELDDSALYLCASTVRGGHTGELFFGEGSRLTVL.

This clone came up a few times. V is TRBV19 and J is TRBJ1-3; possible D gene TRBD1, 6 bases. Per germline, CDR1 LNHDA and CDR2 SQIVND (reference sequence). V shed 3 bases and J shed 2 bases, with 11 bases lying between them. The CDR3 sequence is 15 residues long. The CDR3: CASSIGPGAGNTIYF. DNA of the CDR3: TGTGCCAGTAGTATCGGTCCAGGGGCTGGAAACACCATATATTTT.

The CDR3 sequence: CASSYSLSLNTEAFF. In DNA form, the CDR3 reads TGTGCCAGCAGTTACTCGCTTAGTTTGAACACTGAAGCTTTCTTT. The chain has TRBV6-5 and TRBJ1-1; D not resolved. There are 15 residues in the CDR3. Germline CDR1 MNHEY, CDR2 SVGAGI. V lost 0 bases to trimming and J lost 0 bases, with 8 bases between them.

V gene TRBV10-3 combines with J gene TRBJ1-3; D is uncertain. V shed 4 bases and J shed 0 bases, with 13 bases lying between them. CDR1 is ENHRY and CDR2 is SYGVKD in the germline V gene. The CDR3 is made up of 16 amino acids. The CDR3 DNA sequence: TGTGCCATCAGTGGCCTCGGCGGAAACTCTGGAAACACCATATATTTT. Its translation is CAISGLGGNSGNTIYF.

This clone has just a few counts. The rearrangement joins TRBV20-1 to TRBJ2-3; possible D gene TRBD2, 5 bases. The CDR3 covers 11 residues. The V gene lost 6 bases and the J gene lost 11 bases, with 15 bases spanning the gap. Germline V CDR1 and CDR2: DFQATT, SNEGSKA (reference sequence). In DNA, the CDR3 is TGCAGTGCGTCCGAGGACTCGCAGCAGTATTTT. It specifies CSASEDSQQYF.